These 31 T cell receptor beta chains share one sample of origin, sequenced in a study of Ad26.COV2.S vaccination and SARS-CoV-2 variants (dated by TCRdb to about 2021). The library was prepared using the immunoSEQ multiplex PCR assay. TCRdb provides this immuneACCESS table in a form limited to in-frame rearrangements. Some clones are lacking; in checked studies, under half of them reflect an unresolved V gene, and why the rest are absent is not known. The sample has 350,000 to 450,000 clones on record, around four fifths of them singletons. The ten largest clones take up nearly 7.5% of the sample. The intended sense of this specimen's treatment or condition label: some 19 received Ad26.COV2.S at low or high dose, single or two shots; five or six received placebo; per-sample allocation not given. Repertoires of vaccine and placebo recipients were sequenced from samples collected on day 63 after the first injection.

Here the sequenced sample was peripheral blood, taken in a trial of Ad26.COV2.S vaccine versus placebo. These receptors were obtained from a person between 18 and 65 years old who received the Ad26.COV2.S COVID-19 vaccine or a placebo.

V gene TRBV18 combines with J gene TRBJ1-1; D is undetermined. The germline V gene encodes CDR1 KGHSH and CDR2 LQKENI. The CDR3 runs to 13 residues. V lost 6 bases and J 3 bases, leaving 11 bases between the germline ends. CDR3: CASSAGEHTEAFF. CDR3 DNA sequence: TGTGCCAGCTCTGCCGGGGAGCACACTGAAGCTTTCTTT.

This rearrangement joins TRBV4-3 to TRBJ1-3; 9 positions agree with TRBD1. J gave up 1 base and V 4 bases, and 5 bases lay outside the gene matches. The CDR3 is 16 amino acids. Germline V gives CDR1 LGHNA, CDR2 YSLEER. The CDR3, as DNA: TGCGCCAGCAGCCCAATGGGGACAGGGTCTGGAAACACCATATATTTT. Its protein is CASSPMGTGSGNTIYF.

The V gene is TRBV4-1, the J gene TRBJ1-3; no reliable D call. The germline CDR1 and CDR2 sequences are MGHRA and YSYEKL. The germline V and J ends were trimmed by 5 bases and 5 bases, with 7 bases remaining between them. The CDR3 loop spans 12 amino acids. CDR3 DNA sequence: TGCGCCAGCAGCGAGTCCCGAAACACCATATATTTT. The encoded protein is CASSESRNTIYF.

J is TRBJ2-3 and V is TRBV2; D gene uncertain. This CDR3 is built from 12 residues. The V gene's germline CDR1 is SNHLY and CDR2 FYNNEI. V lost 8 bases, J lost 7 bases, and 13 bases lay in between. CDR3 DNA: TGTGCCAGCCGCTTATCCTGGAATACGCAGTATTTT. Its translation is CASRLSWNTQYF.

A few counts support this clone. This chain links TRBV24-1 with TRBJ2-2; D might be TRBD1 or TRBD2, each matching 5 bases. The germline V and J ends were trimmed by 10 bases and 0 bases, with 11 bases remaining between them. This CDR3 comprises 14 residues. The germline V gene has CDR1 KGHDR and CDR2 SFDVKD. DNA of the CDR3: TGTGCCACGGGGACGCGCGCGAACACCGGGGAGCTGTTTTTT. Protein: CATGTRANTGELFF.

This clone turned up a few times. V usage is TRBV18 and J usage is TRBJ2-7; D remains ambiguous. There are 12 residues in the CDR3. From germline, CDR1 is KGHSH and CDR2 LQKENI. The V end lost 5 bases, the J end lost 4 bases, and 9 bases lay between the germline ends. The CDR3, as DNA: TGTGCCAGCTCAATCGACGGGTACGAGCAGTACTTC. Translation: CASSIDGYEQYF.

The sample holds one count of this clone. J is TRBJ1-2 and V is TRBV6-6, with 7 bases that match TRBD1. This CDR3 has 13 residues. The V segment lost 4 bases and the J segment 4 bases; nucleotides outside the gene matches: 3. Germline assignment: CDR1 MNHNY and CDR2 SVGAGI (reference sequence). The CDR3 sequence is CASSSDRSYGYTF. CDR3 nucleotide sequence: TGTGCCAGCAGTTCGGACAGGTCCTATGGCTACACCTTC.

The rearrangement uses TRBV6-6 and TRBJ2-3; 8 bases map to TRBD1. The CDR3 totals 13 residues. Losses at the gene ends were 6 bases for V and 6 bases for J; bases not matched to a gene: 5. Germline CDR1 is MNHNY and CDR2 is SVGAGI (reference sequence). CDR3 in DNA: TGTGCCAGCAGCGACAGGGGAACGGATACGCAGTATTTT. This codes for CASSDRGTDTQYF.

The rearrangement uses TRBV15 and TRBJ2-2; no definite D call. CDR1 is LNHNV, CDR2 YYDKDF, per germline (reference sequence). Trimming removed 1 base at V and 5 bases at J, with 11 bases between. CDR3 length: 15 residues. The CDR3 coding sequence is TGTGCCACCAGCAGAGTGCAGGTCAGGACCGGGGAGCTGTTTTTT. This codes for CATSRVQVRTGELFF.

V is TRBV7-2 and J is TRBJ1-2; 7 nucleotides match TRBD1. With 6 bases clipped from V and 3 bases from J, the junction kept 10 bases outside the gene matches. This CDR3 comprises 15 residues. Germline-derived CDR1 and CDR2 are SGHTA and FQGNSA. CDR3 sequence: CASRPRQGRDYGYTF. The CDR3 DNA sequence: TGTGCCAGCAGACCTAGACAGGGACGGGACTATGGCTACACCTTC. The whole variable domain, remainder taken from reference TRBV7-2 and TRBJ1-2, is GAGVSQSPSNKVTEKGKDVELRCDPISGHTALYWYRQSLGQGLEFLIYFQGNSAPDKSGLPSDRFSAERTGGSVSTLTIQRTQQEDSAVYLCASRPRQGRDYGYTFGSGTRLTVV.

This chain joins TRBV10-2 and TRBJ2-1, with D perhaps matching TRBD2 (5 bases). This CDR3 comprises 18 residues. Germline-derived CDR1 and CDR2 are WSHSY and SAAADI. Trimming removed 1 base at V and 7 bases at J, with 23 bases between. The CDR3 sequence: CASSEYTAGGWIRNEQFF. The CDR3 DNA reads TGCGCCAGCAGTGAGTATACAGCTGGAGGTTGGATTAGGAATGAGCAGTTCTTC.

The genes are TRBV9 and TRBJ2-2; 9 bases line up with TRBD2. The V and J ends lost 4 bases and 0 bases, in that order; junction bases with no gene match: 10. The germline V gene encodes CDR1 SGDLS and CDR2 YYNGEE. This CDR3 spans 18 amino acids. The CDR3, as DNA: TGTGCCAGCAGCCAAGTAGGGCTAGCGGGACCGAACACCGGGGAGCTGTTTTTT. It specifies CASSQVGLAGPNTGELFF.

V is TRBV11-3 and J is TRBJ2-1; no clear D. The length of the CDR3 is 15 residues. Per the germline V gene, CDR1 is SGHNT and CDR2 is YENEEA. The ends were cut back, 3 bases at V and 0 bases at J, with 9 bases in the middle. CDR3 region: CASSLGLSSYNEQFF. The CDR3 DNA reads as TGTGCCAGCAGCTTGGGCCTCAGCTCCTACAATGAGCAGTTCTTC.

This clone was counted a single time. V is TRBV4-1 and J is TRBJ1-4; D is unresolved. Trimming pared 1 base from V and 8 bases from J, leaving 20 bases between. This CDR3 is built from 17 residues. Germline CDR1 and CDR2: MGHRA and YSYEKL. The CDR3 DNA sequence: TGCGCCAGCAGCCAAGGTCCCCCGATAACAGTCGGCGAAAAACTGTTTTTT. Translation gives CASSQGPPITVGEKLFF.

This clone has a single count. The V call is TRBV7-9, the J call TRBJ1-2; TRBD1 is a possible D gene (5 bases). Trimming took off 5 bases at V and 2 bases at J, with 12 bases between the two ends. Germline loops: CDR1 SEHNR, CDR2 FQNEAQ (reference sequence). The CDR3 is 14 residues long. CDR3 sequence: CASSLAQVNYGYTF. The CDR3 DNA follows: TGTGCCAGCAGCCTCGCACAGGTCAACTATGGCTACACCTTC.

This clone was observed a handful of times. The J gene is TRBJ1-1, the V gene TRBV2; possible D gene TRBD1, 6 bases. The CDR3 is 16 residues long. V was cut by 10 bases and J by 0 bases, with 21 bases left in between. The V gene's germline CDR1 is SNHLY and CDR2 FYNNEI. Here the CDR3 reads CAITGTHESMNTEAFF. CDR3 nucleotide sequence: TGTGCCATCACCGGGACACATGAATCCATGAACACTGAAGCTTTCTTT.

This clone was seen only a few times. The CDR3 DNA reads TGTGCCAGCAGTGAAACAGCGGCAGCCGAACCTTTCTTT. Residues: CASSETAAAEPFF. This chain uses TRBV6-1 with TRBJ1-1; the D is unclear. Trimming removed 2 bases from V and 12 bases from J, with 16 bases in between. The CDR3 is made up of 13 amino acids. CDR1 is MNHNS and CDR2 is SASEGT in the germline V gene.

This sequence joins TRBV18 and TRBJ1-1; unclear D gene. CDR1 KGHSH and CDR2 LQKENI come from the germline V gene. Trimming shortened V by 2 bases and J by 1 base, and 5 bases separated the two germline ends. The CDR3 loop spans 13 amino acids. CDR3: CASSPSQNTEAFF. CDR3 in DNA: TGTGCCAGCTCACCATCCCAGAACACTGAAGCTTTCTTT.

The rearrangement uses TRBV18 and TRBJ2-1; tentatively, D is TRBD1 (5 bases). The length of the CDR3 is 15 residues. From germline, CDR1 is KGHSH and CDR2 LQKENI. The ends were cut back, 2 bases at V and 4 bases at J, with 12 bases in the middle. The CDR3 bases are TGTGCCAGCTCACCAACAAAGACAGATTACAATGAGCAGTTCTTC. Protein sequence: CASSPTKTDYNEQFF.

The chain recombines TRBV4-1 with TRBJ1-5, with D perhaps TRBD1 (6 bases). Germline CDR1 is MGHRA and CDR2 is YSYEKL. CDR3 size: 15 residues. V lost 1 base and J 3 bases, leaving 10 bases between the germline ends. For the CDR3, the DNA is TGCGCCAGCAGCCAAGGACAGGCGTACAATCAGCCCCAGCATTTT. Amino acids: CASSQGQAYNQPQHF.

In its sample, this clone was seen once. This chain uses TRBV19 with TRBJ2-1; 12 nucleotides align to TRBD2. The CDR3 consists of 17 residues. The ends lost 4 bases at V and 4 bases at J; junction bases unmatched: 8. Germline assignment: CDR1 LNHDA and CDR2 SQIVND (reference sequence). The CDR3, as DNA: TGTGCCAGTAGTACCTCCGGACTAGCGGGACGTTACAATGAGCAGTTCTTC. Translation: CASSTSGLAGRYNEQFF.

The chain uses TRBV11-2 and TRBJ2-1; 12 bases align to TRBD2. The CDR3 has 15 residues. With V trimmed by 3 bases and J by 8 bases, 5 bases remained unmatched. Germline V gene lookup returns CDR1 SGHAT and CDR2 FQNNGV. DNA for the CDR3: TGTGCCAGCAGCTTGACTAGCGGGAGTTTCGATGAGCAGTTCTTC. Protein: CASSLTSGSFDEQFF. The whole variable domain, remainder taken from reference TRBV11-2 and TRBJ2-1, is EAGVAQSPRYKIIEKRQSVAFWCNPISGHATLYWYQQILGQGPKLLIQFQNNGVVDDSQLPKDRFSAERLKGVDSTLKIQPAKLEDSAVYLCASSLTSGSFDEQFFGPGTRLTVL.

This clone was detected once. V and J are TRBV7-9 and TRBJ2-1; D not certain. There are 15 residues in the CDR3. With 5 bases removed from V and 2 bases from J, the gap between germline ends came to 13 bases. Germline values: CDR1 SEHNR, CDR2 FQNEAQ (reference sequence). The DNA for the CDR3 is TGTGCCAGCAGCCCCAGCCCGGGCGCCTACAATGAGCAGTTCTTC. Encoded protein: CASSPSPGAYNEQFF.

In its sample, this clone was seen a few times. The chain is built from TRBV19 and TRBJ1-5; TRBD1 agrees at 7 bases. CDR1 is LNHDA and CDR2 is SQIVND in the germline V gene (reference sequence). Trimming removed 3 bases from V and 5 bases from J; junction bases left unmatched: 16. The CDR3 contains 18 residues. CDR3 in DNA: TGTGCCAGTAGTATCGGAAGCGTATGGACAGGTCTAGATCAGCCCCAGCATTTT. Encoded protein: CASSIGSVWTGLDQPQHF.

This clone has a handful of counts. Other DNA sequences in this sample translate to the same CDR3. The chain joins TRBV11-3 to TRBJ2-7; possible D gene TRBD1, 5 bases. V lost 1 base and J lost 2, with 9 bases in between. The CDR3 spans 14 residues. The germline V gene has CDR1 SGHNT and CDR2 YENEEA. CDR3 nucleotide sequence: TGTGCCAGCAGCTTAGGGGGCGGACCCTACGAGCAGTACTTC. Translated: CASSLGGGPYEQYF.

CDR3 bases: TGTGCCAGCAGTTACCTAGCGGGAGCGTTAGAGACCCAGTACTTC. Translation gives CASSYLAGALETQYF. The chain carries TRBV2 and TRBJ2-5; the match to TRBD2 covers 10 bases. The CDR3 is made up of 15 amino acids. V shed 5 bases and J 4 bases; nucleotides not matched to a gene: 7. Germline CDR1 reads SNHLY; CDR2 reads FYNNEI.

The chain carries TRBV7-2 and TRBJ2-1; tentative D call: TRBD1 (6 bases). Looked up from germline, CDR1 is SGHTA and CDR2 is FQGNSA. This CDR3 region has 11 residues. Trimming stripped 5 bases from V and 10 bases from J, with 9 bases between. The CDR3 DNA sequence: TGTGCCAGCAGCCCCCAGGGGGAGCAGTTCTTC. It translates to CASSPQGEQFF.

In this sample, this clone turned up once. At one of its ends the junction is not consistent with the germline gene, which may arise from a read error. The V and J genes are TRBV4-2 and TRBJ2-3; D uncertain. The CDR3 spans 15 residues. Germline CDR1 reads LGHNA; CDR2 reads YNFKEQ. The CDR3 protein is CASSQDPRVTASKVF. In nucleotides, the CDR3 is TGTGCCAGCAGCCAAGACCCTCGCGTAACGGCCAGTAAAGTATTT.

In this sample, this clone turned up once. The chain links TRBV7-9 to TRBJ1-2; a possible D gene is TRBD1 (5 bases). Trimming shortened V by 8 bases and J by 6 bases, and 19 bases separated the two germline ends. Germline V CDR1 and CDR2: SEHNR, FQNEAQ (reference sequence). This CDR3 is built from 14 residues. The CDR3 DNA reads TGTGCCAGCCGCACGGGGGGAACGGCGCATGGCTACACCTTC. It specifies CASRTGGTAHGYTF.

The chain joins TRBV12-3 or TRBV12-4 to TRBJ2-7; the D gene could be TRBD1 or TRBD2 (5 bases each). The CDR3 has 13 residues. V lost 7 bases and J 6 bases, leaving 16 bases between the germline ends. CDR3 nucleotide sequence: TGTGCCAGCACCCCTTTCAGGGAGAGCGAGCAGTACTTC. Translation: CASTPFRESEQYF.

The chain is built from TRBV5-6 and TRBJ1-6; no clear D. The CDR3 loop spans 16 amino acids. Germline V gives CDR1 SGHDT, CDR2 YYEEEE. Trimming removed 4 bases from V and 0 bases from J, with 11 bases in between. CDR3 protein: CASSPDGSSYNSPLHF. CDR3 DNA: TGTGCCAGCAGCCCGGACGGTAGCTCCTATAATTCACCCCTCCACTTT.